One sample yielded the 31 T cell receptor beta chains listed below, sequenced in a study of T-cell reconstitution after alpha-beta-depleted transplantation in children. Unique molecular identifiers tagged the TCRbeta library. One entry per CDR3 protein, called by TCRdb with MiXCR from the PCR reads. The repertoire includes a few hundred thousand distinct CDR3 sequences, around 13% of them detected once, and about 2% sits in the top ten. The source was PBMCs, mostly from graft donor cells, collected 360 days after TCRalphabeta/CD19-depleted stem cell transplant. These TCRs come from a male patient aged 10-17 years who had a stem cell transplant for acute myeloid leukemia, so the T cells may come from the graft donor.

This clonotype has just a few counts. The rearrangement links TRBV18 to TRBJ2-1; 13 bases are shared with TRBD2. This CDR3 is built from 17 residues. CDR1 KGHSH and CDR2 LQKENI come from the germline V gene. With 5 bases clipped from V and 6 bases from J, the junction kept 10 bases outside the gene matches. The DNA of the CDR3 is TGTGCCAGCTCAGGGGGTTCGGGACTAGCGGGATCCAATGAGCAGTTCTTC. This gives the protein CASSGGSGLAGSNEQFF.

The CDR3: CASSMHPSSSYEQYF. In DNA, the CDR3 is TGTGCCAGCAGCATGCACCCCTCTAGCTCCTACGAGCAGTACTTC. The chain employs TRBV7-3 and TRBJ2-7; D gene ambiguous. Germline loops: CDR1 SGHTA, CDR2 FQGTGA. This CDR3 comprises 15 residues. Trimming shortened V by 5 bases and J by 0 bases, and 14 bases separated the two germline ends. The whole variable domain, remainder taken from reference TRBV7-3 and TRBJ2-7, is GAGVSQTPSNKVTEKGKYVELRCDPISGHTALYWYRQSLGQGPEFLIYFQGTGAADDSGLPNDRFFAVRPEGSVSTLKIQRTERGDSAVYLCASSMHPSSSYEQYFGPGTRLTVT.

This CDR3 is CASSQAGMNTGELFF. The CDR3 DNA reads as TGCGCCAGCAGCCAAGCGGGGATGAACACCGGGGAGCTGTTTTTT. The V and J genes are TRBV4-3 and TRBJ2-2; D possibly corresponds to TRBD2 (5 bases). The germline V and J ends were trimmed by 1 base and 1 base, with 7 bases remaining between them. The length of the CDR3 is 15 residues. Per the germline V gene, CDR1 is LGHNA and CDR2 is YSLEER.

V usage is TRBV20-1 and J usage is TRBJ2-1, with unresolved D. Germline loops: CDR1 DFQATT, CDR2 SNEGSKA (reference sequence). This CDR3 has 14 residues. V dropped 0 bases and J dropped 8 bases, with 14 bases sitting between them. CDR3 DNA sequence: TGCAGTGCTAGAGATGGTAGGCGGATAGATGAGCAGTTCTTC. This sequence encodes CSARDGRRIDEQFF.

This clonotype was seen only a few times. This sequence joins TRBV11-2 and TRBJ1-5; D ambiguous. The ends were cut back, 0 bases at V and 4 bases at J, with 7 bases in the middle. This CDR3 is built from 14 residues. Looked up from germline, CDR1 is SGHAT and CDR2 is FQNNGV. CDR3 residues: CASSLDYTNQPQHF. CDR3 coding DNA: TGTGCCAGCAGCTTAGACTACACTAATCAGCCCCAGCATTTT.

J is TRBJ2-7 and V is TRBV28, with D possibly TRBD1 on 6 matching bases. V dropped 8 bases and J dropped 3 bases, with 17 bases sitting between them. Germline lookup yields CDR1 MDHEN and CDR2 SYDVKM. The CDR3 is 14 amino acids. In DNA form, the CDR3 reads TGTGCCAGCTTGACAGGTGATGGAAGCTACGAGCAGTACTTC. As protein: CASLTGDGSYEQYF.

This clonotype was seen repeatedly, ten times or more. CDR3 loop: CASSEDDYEQYF. In DNA, the CDR3 is TGTGCCAGCAGCGAGGACGACTACGAGCAGTACTTC. The rearrangement links TRBV6-2 or TRBV6-3 to TRBJ2-7; no definite D call. The CDR3 is 12 residues long. V shed 6 bases and J shed 3 bases, with 9 bases lying between them. The germline V gene encodes CDR1 MNHEY and CDR2 SVGEGT.

V and J are TRBV29-1 and TRBJ2-2; D is ambiguous. This CDR3 region has 14 residues. The germline CDR1 and CDR2 sequences are SQVTM and ANQGSEA. CDR3 nucleotides: TGCAGGGCAAAGGTGTTAGCCGGCACCGGGGAGCTGTTTTTT. Amino acid sequence: CRAKVLAGTGELFF.

V usage is TRBV18 and J usage is TRBJ2-5, with 7 bases identical to TRBD1. The CDR3 totals 14 residues. After removal of 3 bases from V and 5 bases from J, the junction contained 6 bases not matched to a gene. Germline CDR1 KGHSH, CDR2 LQKENI. CDR3 DNA: TGTGCCAGCTCACCCGTGACAGGGAGTGAGACCCAGTACTTC. Translated, it gives CASSPVTGSETQYF.

Notes on this clonotype: Germline is not matched at one junction end, which may reflect a read error. The rearrangement joins TRBV14 to TRBJ2-7; D call uncertain. CDR1 SGHDN and CDR2 FVKESK come from the germline V gene. The CDR3 runs 14 residues. The CDR3 protein is CPSSQDLTSYEQYF. In DNA, the CDR3 is TGTCCCAGCAGCCAAGACCTAACATCCTACGAGCAGTACTTC.

J is TRBJ2-5 and V is TRBV6-2 or TRBV6-3; D remains ambiguous. V was shortened by 2 bases and J by 4 bases, with 14 bases between the two germline ends. From germline, CDR1 is MNHEY and CDR2 SVGEGT. This CDR3 comprises 15 residues. Here the CDR3 DNA reads TGTGCCAGCAGTTACGGTGATAGCTTGTCAGAGACCCAGTACTTC. Its protein product is CASSYGDSLSETQYF.

The rearrangement uses TRBV6-2 or TRBV6-3 and TRBJ2-6, with D hard to call. This CDR3 has 17 residues. Germline V gene lookup returns CDR1 MNHEY and CDR2 SVGEGT. Between the trimmed V and J ends, which lost 10 bases and 0 bases, there was a span of 19 bases. CDR3 in amino acids: CATRVWTLNSGANVLTF. In DNA, the CDR3 is TGTGCCACACGCGTTTGGACGCTGAACTCTGGGGCCAACGTCCTGACTTTC.

The table lists this clonotype with many counts. CDR3 region: CASSSQGVYHTTEAFF. CDR3 nucleotide sequence: TGTGCCAGCAGTTCCCAGGGAGTATATCATACAACTGAAGCTTTCTTT. The V and J genes are TRBV12-3 or TRBV12-4 and TRBJ1-1; a weak D match, TRBD1 (5 bases). Trimming stripped 4 bases from V and 5 bases from J, with 20 bases between. The CDR3 sequence is 16 residues long.

The chain has TRBV9 and TRBJ2-1; 9 bases map to TRBD1. Germline V gene sequence: CDR1 SGDLS, CDR2 YYNGEE. J lost 5 bases, V lost 0 bases, and 18 bases had no gene match. CDR3 length: 20 amino acids. For the CDR3, the DNA is TGTGCCAGCAGCGTAGCTACGGGGACAGGGTACGGGAGATTTGACAATGAGCAGTTCTTC. Amino acids: CASSVATGTGYGRFDNEQFF.

The chain carries TRBV11-2 and TRBJ2-7; 9 bases align to TRBD1. V shed 0 bases, J shed 4 bases, and the junction held 16 bases outside the gene matches. Germline V CDR1 and CDR2: SGHAT, FQNNGV. This CDR3 region has 19 residues. The DNA for the CDR3 is TGTGCCAGCAGCTTAGATCGATCCATGCGAAGGACAGGGGTTTACGAGCAGTACTTC. This sequence encodes CASSLDRSMRRTGVYEQYF.

The chain is built from TRBV12-3 or TRBV12-4 and TRBJ2-1; TRBD2 aligns across 12 bases. The J segment lost 6 bases and the V segment lost 6 bases, leaving 6 bases of the junction unmatched. The CDR3 is 15 amino acids. CDR3 sequence reads: CASSLTSGRFNEQFF. DNA of the CDR3: TGTGCCAGCAGCCTTACTAGCGGGAGGTTCAATGAGCAGTTCTTC.

This clonotype was counted at least ten times. V usage is TRBV20-1 and J usage is TRBJ2-1; 8 bases agree with TRBD1. V shed 0 bases, J shed 7 bases, and the junction held 8 bases outside the gene matches. Looked up from germline, CDR1 is DFQATT and CDR2 is SNEGSKA (reference sequence). CDR3 length equals 15 residues. CDR3: CSARDGGQGKNEQFF. CDR3 in DNA: TGCAGTGCTAGAGACGGAGGACAGGGAAAGAATGAGCAGTTCTTC.

This clonotype was detected a few times. The V call is TRBV29-1, the J call TRBJ2-1; 11 bases map to TRBD2. This CDR3 region has 15 residues. CDR1 is SQVTM and CDR2 is ANQGSEA in the germline V gene. V dropped 8 bases and J dropped 8; count of bases not matched to a gene: 14. CDR3 protein: CSSLAGGRPSDEQFF. The CDR3 nucleotides are TGCAGCTCCCTAGCGGGAGGACGTCCCAGCGATGAGCAGTTCTTC.

This clonotype was detected only a few times. This sequence joins TRBV6-1 and TRBJ2-1, with TRBD2 matching over 7 bases. The CDR3 is 14 amino acids. The V and J ends lost 6 bases and 2 bases, in that order; junction bases with no gene match: 4. Germline V lookup: CDR1 MNHNS, CDR2 SASEGT. The CDR3 DNA follows: TGTGCCAGCAGGCCAGCGGGGCCCTACAATGAGCAGTTCTTC. As protein: CASRPAGPYNEQFF.

Only a few counts were recorded for this clonotype. The J gene is TRBJ2-3, the V gene TRBV28; D ambiguous. This CDR3 has 11 amino acids. Trimming shortened V by 11 bases and J by 6 bases, and 12 bases separated the two germline ends. CDR1 is MDHEN and CDR2 is SYDVKM in the germline V gene. This CDR3 reads CALTTGDTQYF. The DNA of the CDR3 is TGTGCCTTAACTACCGGGGATACGCAGTATTTT.

This clonotype was seen a few times. The gene calls are TRBV19 and TRBJ2-1; TRBD2 aligns across 9 bases. Germline values: CDR1 LNHDA, CDR2 SQIVND (reference sequence). Trimming cost V 1 base and J 4 bases; bases outside gene matches: 5. The CDR3 totals 16 residues. The DNA of the CDR3 is TGTGCCAGTAGTATAGCCCCGGGACTAGCTTACAATGAGCAGTTCTTC. Amino acids: CASSIAPGLAYNEQFF.

This clonotype turned up a few times. The J gene is TRBJ2-7, the V gene TRBV27; 13 nucleotides line up with TRBD2. The V and J ends lost 2 bases and 3 bases, in that order; junction bases with no gene match: 13. Germline V lookup: CDR1 MNHEY, CDR2 SMNVEV (reference sequence). This CDR3 comprises 19 residues. The CDR3 protein is CASSLPSLAGGPRGYEQYF. DNA for the CDR3: TGTGCCAGCAGTTTACCCTCACTAGCGGGAGGGCCAAGAGGCTACGAGCAGTACTTC.

The chain couples TRBV6-2 or TRBV6-3 to TRBJ2-7; no definite D call. From germline, CDR1 is MNHEY and CDR2 SVGEGT. V lost 6 bases to trimming and J lost 7 bases, with 13 bases between them. This CDR3 has 12 amino acids. CDR3 in amino acids: CASSRAALEQYF. The CDR3 coding sequence is TGTGCCAGCAGCCGGGCCGCATTGGAGCAGTACTTC.

The sample holds a few counts of this clonotype. A read error may produce the germline difference seen at one junction end. This rearrangement joins TRBV7-7 to TRBJ2-7; 7 nucleotides line up with TRBD1. The CDR3 sequence is 13 residues long. Germline CDR1 SSHAT, CDR2 FNYEAQ (reference sequence). The CDR3 here is CASSEGGFYEQYF. CDR3 DNA: TGTGCTAGCAGCGAAGGGGGCTTCTACGAGCAGTACTTC.

This clonotype came up a few times. V and J are TRBV7-6 and TRBJ2-1; TRBD2 agrees at 10 bases. This CDR3 spans 16 amino acids. V shed 5 bases, J shed 8 bases, and the junction held 12 bases outside the gene matches. Germline assignment: CDR1 SGHVS and CDR2 FNYEAQ. The CDR3 bases are TGTGCCAGCAGCCCAAAAACTAGCGGGATAATTCATGAGCAGTTCTTC. Its translation is CASSPKTSGIIHEQFF.

This clonotype was seen ten or more times. J is TRBJ2-5 and V is TRBV29-1; D gene unclear. The CDR3 is made up of 12 amino acids. The germline gives CDR1 SQVTM, CDR2 ANQGSEA. The V end lost 2 bases, the J end lost 4 bases, and 8 bases lay between the germline ends. CDR3 nucleotides: TGCAGCGTTGAACGTGGGCCAGAGACCCAGTACTTC. Residues: CSVERGPETQYF.

This clonotype occurred a few times. This chain joins TRBV10-3 and TRBJ2-5; D unresolved. The V end was cut by 6 bases, the J end by 4 bases, with 9 bases between. Per germline, CDR1 ENHRY and CDR2 SYGVKD. The CDR3 has 12 amino acids. CDR3 in amino acids: CAISPNGETQYF. The CDR3 DNA reads TGTGCCATCAGCCCAAACGGAGAGACCCAGTACTTC.

This clonotype was counted ten times or more. V is TRBV28 and J is TRBJ2-1; D tentatively fits TRBD1 or TRBD2 (6 bases each). V lost 1 base and J lost 1, with 8 bases in between. Germline-derived CDR1 and CDR2 are MDHEN and SYDVKM. The CDR3 is 15 residues long. The CDR3 nucleotides read TGTGCCAGCAGTTTATCGGGGGCGTCCTACAATGAGCAGTTCTTC. It codes for CASSLSGASYNEQFF.

This clonotype was seen a few times. The V and J genes are TRBV29-1 and TRBJ2-1; TRBD1 might be the D (5 bases). Germline V gene sequence: CDR1 SQVTM, CDR2 ANQGSEA. The length of the CDR3 is 12 residues. Trimming stripped 8 bases from V and 1 base from J, with 9 bases between. CDR3: CSIGASYNEQFF. CDR3 nucleotide sequence: TGCAGCATAGGGGCTTCCTACAATGAGCAGTTCTTC.

This clonotype has just a few counts. Here the CDR3 DNA reads TGCAGTGCTAGAGACTGGGGACTAGAGGAGTACGAGCAGTACTTC. This encodes CSARDWGLEEYEQYF. The chain couples TRBV20-1 to TRBJ2-7; 8 positions match TRBD2. V dropped 0 bases and J dropped 4; count of bases not matched to a gene: 8. The germline gives CDR1 DFQATT, CDR2 SNEGSKA (reference sequence). The CDR3 has 15 amino acids.

Ten or more counts support this clonotype. V gene TRBV25-1 combines with J gene TRBJ2-2; D gene uncertain. Germline CDR1 reads MGHDK; CDR2 reads SYGVNS. There are 14 residues in the CDR3. Trimming pared 2 bases from V and 6 bases from J, leaving 10 bases between. The CDR3 DNA sequence: TGTGCCAGCAGTGAAGGGCGCCGGTCCGGGGAGCTGTTTTTT. It yields the protein CASSEGRRSGELFF. Full variable domain (missing parts from reference TRBV25-1 and TRBJ2-2): EADIYQTPRYLVIGTGKKITLECSQTMGHDKMYWYQQDPGMELHLIHYSYGVNSTEKGDLSSESTVSRIRTEHFPLTLESARPSHTSQYLCASSEGRRSGELFFGEGSRLTVL.